This entry describes one T cell receptor beta chain. Its specificity is unknown. Healthy bone marrow donors supplied every sample. The data derive from a study of cytomegalovirus exposure and HLA in healthy donors. Study findings and constraints: CMV serostatus stood as the only immune exposure information on hand. Indistinguishable V segments such as TRBV6-2 and TRBV6-3 were excluded.

Primers: 60 Vbeta forward and 13 Jbeta reverse. Here immunoSEQ multiplex PCR was the method, and the copy in TCRdb shows in-frame clones only, minus some. The profile shows 85,000 to 120,000 clones, 60% to 85% of them singletons. V trimming: 3 bases; J trimming: 6 bases; junction bases outside the gene matches: 6. CDR3 length: 14 residues. Germline CDR1 reads LGHNA; CDR2 reads YNFKEQ. Sample: PBMCs. The sequence derives from a male donor in good health and CMV-seropositive. The chain combines TRBV4-2 with TRBJ1-1, with 8 positions matching TRBD1. Written as DNA, the CDR3 is TGTGCCAGCAGCCAGCCGACAGGGGCGGCTGAAGCTTTCTTT. Protein: CASSQPTGAAEAFF.